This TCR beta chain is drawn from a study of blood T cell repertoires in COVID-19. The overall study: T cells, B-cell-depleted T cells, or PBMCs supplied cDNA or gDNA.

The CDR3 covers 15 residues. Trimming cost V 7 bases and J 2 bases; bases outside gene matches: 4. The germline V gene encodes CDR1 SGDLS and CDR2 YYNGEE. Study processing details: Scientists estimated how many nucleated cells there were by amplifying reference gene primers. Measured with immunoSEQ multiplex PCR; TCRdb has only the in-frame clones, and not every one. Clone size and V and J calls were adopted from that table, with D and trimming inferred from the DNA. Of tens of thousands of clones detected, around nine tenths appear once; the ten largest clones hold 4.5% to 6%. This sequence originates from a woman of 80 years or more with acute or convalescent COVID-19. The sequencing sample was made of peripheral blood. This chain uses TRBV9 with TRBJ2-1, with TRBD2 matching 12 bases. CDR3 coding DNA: TGTGCCAGCGCTAGCGGGAGGGGGCCCTACAATGAGCAGTTCTTC. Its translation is CASASGRGPYNEQFF.